This record covers a single TCR beta chain. As yet, its antigen is unknown. One end of the junction fails to match germline, which may point to a read error. This specimen comes from a study of identical twins. All donors were healthy, and all were Caucasian. This CDR3 contains 15 residues. The germline CDR1 and CDR2 sequences are MDHEN and SYDVKM. Whole-study results and caveats: Conclusions rested on cross-sectional statistics rather than following the same donors. Out-of-frame beta sequences exhibited a weaker degree of excess twin sharing.

Template switching added a universal primer binding site, and final cDNA carried unique molecular identifiers. MiXCR, run by TCRdb on the 5' RACE reads, gives a single entry per CDR3 protein. The table lists 1,800,000 or so distinct CDR3 sequences, about 31% of them singletons. The V call is TRBV28, the J call TRBJ1-2, with TRBD1 matching over 12 bases. The clonotype originates from a newborn girl in good health. The sequenced sample consisted of cord blood. DNA of the CDR3: TGTGCCAGCAGCTTGGAGGGGACAGGGGGCTATGGCTACATCTTC. Protein: CASSLEGTGGYGYIF.